These 18 T cell receptor beta chains were sequenced from one sample in a study of CD8+ T cells in alopecia areata. Described treatment: oral pan-JAK inhibitor, 5-10 mg twice daily. After isolation, RNA underwent reverse transcription to generate cDNA as the sequencing template. The table came from immunoSEQ multiplex PCR; TCRdb's copy has only in-frame clones and leaves some out. The sample consists of about 180,000 clones, about 48% of them appearing once. This sample comprised CD8+ T cells sorted from blood, obtained at week 24, from a patient treated with tofacitinib. The receptors here all came from a human donor with alopecia areata.

This rearrangement joins TRBV23-1 to TRBJ1-1; 8 nucleotides agree with TRBD1. TRBV23-1 is placed among ORFs of uncertain function. The CDR3 spans 15 residues. After removal of 2 bases from V and 5 bases from J, the junction contained 7 bases not matched to a gene. This CDR3 reads CASSQPDRVKTEAFF. The DNA for the CDR3 is TGCGCCAGCAGTCAACCGGACAGGGTAAAAACTGAAGCTTTCTTT.

Only a few counts were recorded for this clone. Other DNA sequences from this sample encode an identical CDR3 as well. This rearrangement joins TRBV13 to TRBJ2-1; TRBD2 aligns across 10 bases. Germline values: CDR1 PRHDT, CDR2 FYEKMQ (reference sequence). This CDR3 region has 15 residues. The J segment lost 6 bases and the V segment lost 0 bases, leaving 2 bases of the junction unmatched. This CDR3 reads CASSLGLAGVNEQFF. Here the CDR3 DNA reads TGTGCCAGCAGCTTAGGGCTAGCGGGGGTCAATGAGCAGTTCTTC.

The rearrangement joins TRBV19 to TRBJ1-5, with D possibly being TRBD1 (5 bases). The CDR3 loop spans 15 amino acids. Trimming cost V 7 bases and J 4 bases, with 17 bases left between them. The germline V gene encodes CDR1 LNHDA and CDR2 SQIVND (reference sequence). The CDR3 loop reads CASTPSARGNQPQHF. The CDR3 DNA sequence: TGTGCCAGTACCCCGTCCGCTAGGGGAAATCAGCCCCAGCATTTT.

The chain recombines TRBV2 with TRBJ1-2; 7 bases agree with TRBD1. CDR1 and CDR2 (germline): SNHLY, FYNNEI. This CDR3 comprises 18 residues. With V trimmed by 0 bases and J by 7 bases, 17 bases remained unmatched. CDR3 amino acids: CASSEALLAQGGAFGYTF. Written as DNA, the CDR3 is TGTGCCAGCAGTGAAGCGCTTCTTGCCCAAGGGGGCGCCTTTGGCTACACCTTC.

The V gene is TRBV14, the J gene TRBJ1-1, with no clear D. The CDR3 runs 13 residues. Germline CDR1 and CDR2: SGHDN and FVKESK. Trimming took 0 bases from V and 2 from J, leaving 4 bases between them. In DNA form, the CDR3 reads TGTGCCAGCAGCCAAGAAGAAAACACTGAAGCTTTCTTT. Residues: CASSQEENTEAFF.

Notes on this clone: Additional DNA sequences in this sample encode the identical CDR3. The J gene is TRBJ1-1, the V gene TRBV29-1; D not certain. This CDR3 has 9 amino acids. Trimming took 4 bases from V and 8 from J, leaving 5 bases between them. Germline V lookup: CDR1 SQVTM, CDR2 ANQGSEA. CDR3 sequence: CSVGAEAFF. The CDR3 DNA sequence: TGCAGCGTTGGTGCCGAAGCTTTCTTT. The entire variable domain, with the rest obtained from reference TRBV29-1 and TRBJ1-1, is as follows: SAVISQKPSRDICQRGTSLTIQCQVDSQVTMMFWYRQQPGQSLTLIATANQGSEATYESGFVIDKFPISRPNLTFSTLTVSNMSPEDSSIYLCSVGAEAFFGQGTRLTVV.

The chain employs TRBV5-1 and TRBJ2-3; D perhaps matches TRBD1 (5 bases). Germline assignment: CDR1 SGHRS and CDR2 YFSETQ. V dropped 5 bases and J dropped 0 bases, with 10 bases sitting between them. The CDR3 loop spans 14 amino acids. Here the CDR3 DNA reads TGCGCCAGCAGTGCACAGGTTAGCACAGATACGCAGTATTTT. Protein sequence: CASSAQVSTDTQYF.

This rearrangement joins TRBV11-1 to TRBJ2-7; 8 nucleotides align to TRBD2. Germline CDR1 and CDR2: SGHAT and FQDESV (reference sequence). CDR3 size: 15 residues. Trimming at V came to 4 bases and at J to 3 bases, leaving 8 bases not matched to a gene. The CDR3: CASSSPGSGDYEQYF. The CDR3 nucleotides are TGTGCCAGCAGCTCACCGGGTAGCGGGGACTACGAGCAGTACTTC.

The rearrangement joins TRBV6-6 to TRBJ2-3; 9 nucleotides line up with TRBD1. Germline loops: CDR1 MNHNY, CDR2 SVGAGI (reference sequence). The CDR3 loop spans 13 amino acids. V lost 9 bases to trimming and J lost 8 bases; unmatched junction nucleotides: 9. The CDR3 reads CASRSTGGPTQYF. In DNA, the CDR3 is TGTGCCAGTAGGTCCACAGGGGGCCCTACGCAGTATTTT.

Turning to this clone: Distinct nucleotide sequences in the sample also encode this CDR3. The rearrangement joins TRBV30 to TRBJ1-1; tentative D call: TRBD1 (5 bases). Germline V gene data show CDR1 as GTSNPN and CDR2 as SVGIG (reference sequence). The CDR3 spans 13 residues. Trimming removed 0 bases from V and 3 bases from J, with 8 bases in between. The CDR3 region is CAWSVQGDTEAFF. Here the CDR3 DNA reads TGTGCCTGGAGTGTACAAGGGGACACTGAAGCTTTCTTT.

This chain uses TRBV9 with TRBJ1-1; no definite D call. Trimming pared 0 bases from V and 10 bases from J, leaving 16 bases between. The CDR3 loop spans 14 amino acids. Per the germline V gene, CDR1 is SGDLS and CDR2 is YYNGEE. The CDR3 nucleotides read TGTGCCAGCAGCGTAGACCACCTGGCTGACGTAGCTTTCTTT. Translation: CASSVDHLADVAFF.

The gene calls are TRBV29-1 and TRBJ1-1, with 7 bases lining up with TRBD1. V shed 3 bases, J shed 0 bases, and the junction held 4 bases outside the gene matches. CDR1 SQVTM and CDR2 ANQGSEA come from the germline V gene. The length of the CDR3 is 14 residues. CDR3 sequence reads: CSVEFRGMNTEAFF. CDR3 DNA sequence: TGCAGCGTTGAGTTCAGGGGGATGAACACTGAAGCTTTCTTT.

This chain connects TRBV15 to TRBJ2-7, with 9 bases identical to TRBD1. The J segment lost 6 bases and the V segment lost 6 bases, leaving 12 bases of the junction unmatched. The CDR3 length is 15 residues. Germline V CDR1 and CDR2: LNHNV, YYDKDF (reference sequence). CDR3 amino acids: CATSSTGTGRSEQYF. The CDR3, as DNA: TGTGCCACCAGTAGTACCGGGACAGGGCGTTCCGAGCAGTACTTC.

The chain couples TRBV7-3 to TRBJ2-7; TRBD2 agrees at 8 bases. The junction had 5 bases not matched to a gene; V was cut back by 4 bases and J by 0 bases. CDR3 length: 15 residues. CDR1 is SGHTA and CDR2 is FQGTGA in the germline V gene. The CDR3 nucleotides are TGTGCCAGCAGCTGGGGACTAGGTCCCTCCTACGAGCAGTACTTC. It encodes CASSWGLGPSYEQYF.

J is TRBJ2-7 and V is TRBV4-1, with D hard to call. Germline CDR1 and CDR2: MGHRA and YSYEKL. This CDR3 has 14 amino acids. Trimming shortened V by 0 bases and J by 5 bases, and 11 bases separated the two germline ends. The CDR3 loop reads CASSQETDRDEQYF. CDR3 nucleotides: TGCGCCAGCAGCCAAGAAACCGACCGGGACGAGCAGTACTTC.

For the CDR3, the DNA is TGCAGTGCCGACAGTTCTTACTATGGCTACACCTTC. This encodes CSADSSYYGYTF. V usage is TRBV29-1 and J usage is TRBJ1-2, with a tentative D call TRBD1 (5 bases). The length of the CDR3 is 12 residues. Germline V CDR1 and CDR2: SQVTM, ANQGSEA.

This clone was recorded once. This sequence joins TRBV7-8 and TRBJ1-1; 9 bases are shared with TRBD1. CDR1 is SGHVS, CDR2 FQNEAQ, per germline. This CDR3 has 15 residues. J was trimmed by 4 bases and V by 4 bases; bases with no gene match: 7. The CDR3 reads CASSSGQGIGTEAFF. The CDR3 bases are TGTGCCAGCAGCTCCGGACAGGGGATCGGCACTGAAGCTTTCTTT.

A remark on this clone: Other DNA sequences from this sample encode an identical CDR3 as well. The CDR3, as DNA: TGTGCCAGCAGTTTGAACACCAACTCCTACGAGCAGTACTTC. It is translated as CASSLNTNSYEQYF. V is TRBV6-5 and J is TRBJ2-7; D is unclear. Trimming took off 4 bases at V and 0 bases at J, with 10 bases between the two ends. CDR1 and CDR2 from the germline V gene are MNHEY and SVGAGI. This CDR3 region has 14 residues.